This T cell receptor beta chain appears in the sequencing data of a study of cytomegalovirus exposure and HLA in healthy donors. Study findings and constraints: An analysis was carried out later, and it reportedly showed fewer N-insertions in an Asian-associated ancestry cluster than the 666-donor mean. Later analysis suggested most CMV-associated TCR beta chains were HLA-restricted. In a later analysis, TCR beta V- and J-gene trimming was associated with a missense DCLRE1C variant.

Turning to this clone: Its antigen is undetermined.

PCR involved 60 Vbeta and 13 Jbeta primers. Some clones are missing from TCRdb's copy, which holds only in-frame ones; the method was immunoSEQ multiplex PCR. This table has about 150,000 clones, 80% appearing once. This CDR3 has 13 residues. CDR1 is LNHDA, CDR2 SQIVND, per germline (reference sequence). The V end was cut by 3 bases, the J end by 1 base, with 6 bases between. The rearrangement links TRBV19 to TRBJ2-5, with unresolved D. Material: PBMCs. The clonotype originates from a woman aged 40 to 55 in good health and CMV-seropositive. Written as DNA, the CDR3 is TGTGCCAGTAGTATCCAATCCCAAGAGACCCAGTACTTC. Its protein product is CASSIQSQETQYF. Complete variable domain (other parts from reference TRBV19 and TRBJ2-5): DGGITQSPKYLFRKEGQNVTLSCEQNLNHDAMYWYRQDPGQGLRLIYYSQIVNDFQKGDIAEGYSVSREKKESFPLTVTSAQKNPTAFYLCASSIQSQETQYFGPGTRLLVL.